These T cell receptor beta chains were read from a single sample in a study of T cells in Graves' hyperthyroidism and ophthalmopathy. One entry per CDR3 protein results from TCRdb running MiXCR on the multiplex PCR reads. The sample carries roughly 360,000 distinct CDR3 sequences, approximately 12% recorded once. Material: blood. These receptor sequences come from a man younger than 40 with Graves' hyperthyroidism that later progressed to Graves' ophthalmopathy. The CDR3 runs from the conserved cysteine through the conserved F or W. The D gene is left open where the match is weak. Size is omitted from some rows. Given values are once, few, many or a class for expanded clones.

size	V	D	J	DNA	CDR3
-	TRBV10-3	-	TRBJ1-3	TGTGCCATCAGTGAGGGGAACAGCGCGGGAAACACCATATATTTT	CAISEGNSAGNTIYF
many	TRBV9	TRBD1	TRBJ1-1	TGTGCCAGCAGCGTCAGCGGGACAAGGGGGCCTACTGAAGCTTTCTTT	CASSVSGTRGPTEAFF
-	TRBV5-4	-	TRBJ1-2	TGTGCCAGCACCATGACGGCTAACTATGGCTACACCTTC	CASTMTANYGYTF
few	TRBV12-5	-	TRBJ2-2	TGTGCTAGTGGTTTACAGGGGAACACCGGGGAGCTGTTTTTT	CASGLQGNTGELFF
-	TRBV19	TRBD1	TRBJ2-7	TGTGCCAGTACTTACCGGGACAGGGGTCCCTACGAGCAGTACTTC	CASTYRDRGPYEQYF
many	TRBV5-4	-	TRBJ2-3	TGTGCCAGCAGCCCGACAGGAACTAGCACAGATACGCAGTATTTT	CASSPTGTSTDTQYF
many	TRBV20-1	TRBD1	TRBJ2-1	TGCAGTGCTAGCCCCGGGACAGGGGGCCGCAATGAGCAGTTCTTC	CSASPGTGGRNEQFF
many	TRBV3-1	-	TRBJ2-3	TGTGCCAGCAGGCCAGATACGCAGTATTTT	CASRPDTQYF
few	TRBV5-1	TRBD2	TRBJ2-3	TGCGCCAGCAGCTGGCCGGGACTAGCGGGGGGGCCGAGGTCAGATACGCAGTATTTT	CASSWPGLAGGPRSDTQYF
many	TRBV30	-	TRBJ2-3	TGTGCCTGGAGACTCTTAAGTTCAGATACGCAGTATTTT	CAWRLLSSDTQYF
-	TRBV30	-	TRBJ1-2	TGTGCCTGGAGTGTGGTCCTAGGGGGGTACTATGGCTACACCTTC	CAWSVVLGGYYGYTF
many	TRBV28	-	TRBJ1-1	TGTGCCAGCAGTTTATACGGCGTGACTGAAGCTTTCTTT	CASSLYGVTEAFF
-	TRBV5-1	-	TRBJ2-1	TGCGCCAGCAGCTTGGCGGCGGGGGCGGGGAATGAGCAGTTCTTC	CASSLAAGAGNEQFF
few	TRBV7-9	-	TRBJ1-2	TGTGCCAGCAGCCCCAACAAGGAGGGCTACACCTTC	CASSPNKEGYTF
many	TRBV18	-	TRBJ2-5	TGTGCCAGCTCACCGGGCCGCCAAGAGACCCAGTACTTC	CASSPGRQETQYF
few	TRBV6-1	-	TRBJ2-7	TGTGCCAGCAGACCAGGGACGGACTACGAGCAGTACTTC	CASRPGTDYEQYF
many	TRBV28	-	TRBJ2-7	TGTGCCAGCAGTTTTGTGACAGAGAACTACGAGCAGTACTTC	CASSFVTENYEQYF
many	TRBV15	-	TRBJ2-3	TGTGCCACCTGCCTCTCAAGGGGCGCTTGCACAGATACGCAGTATTTT	CATCLSRGACTDTQYF
many	TRBV28	-	TRBJ2-5	TGTGCCAGCAGTACTAGGCCGTACCAAGAGACCCAGTACTTC	CASSTRPYQETQYF
few	TRBV2	-	TRBJ1-5	TGTGCCAGCAACTTCGACAGTTCCAATCAGCCCCAGCATTTT	CASNFDSSNQPQHF
many	TRBV20-1	TRBD1	TRBJ2-1	TGCAGTGCGACCGGGACAGGGGCCAATGAGCAGTTCTTC	CSATGTGANEQFF
many	TRBV12-3/TRBV12-4	-	TRBJ1-6	TGTGCCAGCAGTAGACAGGCTTATAATTCACCCCTCCACTTT	CASSRQAYNSPLHF
many	TRBV13	-	TRBJ2-1	TGTGCCAGCAGCTTTACAGCGAATGAGCAGTTCTTC	CASSFTANEQFF